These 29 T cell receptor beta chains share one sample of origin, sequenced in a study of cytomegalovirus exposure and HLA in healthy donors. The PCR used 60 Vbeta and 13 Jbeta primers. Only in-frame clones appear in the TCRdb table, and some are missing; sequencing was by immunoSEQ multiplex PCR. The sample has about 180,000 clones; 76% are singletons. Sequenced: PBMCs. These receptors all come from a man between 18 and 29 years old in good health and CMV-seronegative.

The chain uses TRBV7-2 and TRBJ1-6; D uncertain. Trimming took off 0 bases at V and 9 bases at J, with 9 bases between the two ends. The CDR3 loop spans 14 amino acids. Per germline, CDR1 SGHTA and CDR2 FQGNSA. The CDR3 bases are TGTGCCAGCAGCTTAGCCCGGGTGGGTTCACCCCTCCACTTT. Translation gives CASSLARVGSPLHF.

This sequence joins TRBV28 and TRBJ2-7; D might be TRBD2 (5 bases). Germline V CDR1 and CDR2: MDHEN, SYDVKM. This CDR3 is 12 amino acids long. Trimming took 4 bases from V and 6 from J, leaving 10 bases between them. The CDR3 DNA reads TGTGCCAGCAGTTCGGGAACCCGCGAGCAGTACTTC. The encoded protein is CASSSGTREQYF.

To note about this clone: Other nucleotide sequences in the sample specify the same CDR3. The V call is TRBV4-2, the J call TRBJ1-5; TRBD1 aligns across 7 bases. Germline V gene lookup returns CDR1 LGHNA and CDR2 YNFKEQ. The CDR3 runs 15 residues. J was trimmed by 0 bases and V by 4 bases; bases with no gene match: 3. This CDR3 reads CASSLGTDSNQPQHF. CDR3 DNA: TGTGCCAGCAGCCTAGGGACAGATAGCAATCAGCCCCAGCATTTT.

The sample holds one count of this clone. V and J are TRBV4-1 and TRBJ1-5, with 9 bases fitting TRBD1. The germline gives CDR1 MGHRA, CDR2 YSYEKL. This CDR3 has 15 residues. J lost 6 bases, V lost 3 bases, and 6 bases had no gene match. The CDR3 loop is CASSQDTGGFQPQHF. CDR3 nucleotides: TGCGCCAGCAGCCAGGATACAGGGGGCTTTCAGCCCCAGCATTTT.

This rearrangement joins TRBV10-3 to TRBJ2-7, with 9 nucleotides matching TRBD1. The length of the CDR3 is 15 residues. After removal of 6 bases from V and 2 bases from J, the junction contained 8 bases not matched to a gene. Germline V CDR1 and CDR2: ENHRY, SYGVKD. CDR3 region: CAISEVGQGTYEQYF. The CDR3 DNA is TGTGCCATCAGCGAGGTGGGACAGGGCACCTACGAGCAGTACTTC.

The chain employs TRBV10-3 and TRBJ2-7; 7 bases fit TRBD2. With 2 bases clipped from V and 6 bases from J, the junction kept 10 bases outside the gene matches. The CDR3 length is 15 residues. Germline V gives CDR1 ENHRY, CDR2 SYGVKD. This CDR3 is CAISEGKGGPGEQYF. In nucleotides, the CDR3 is TGTGCCATCAGTGAGGGGAAGGGAGGGCCTGGCGAGCAGTACTTC.

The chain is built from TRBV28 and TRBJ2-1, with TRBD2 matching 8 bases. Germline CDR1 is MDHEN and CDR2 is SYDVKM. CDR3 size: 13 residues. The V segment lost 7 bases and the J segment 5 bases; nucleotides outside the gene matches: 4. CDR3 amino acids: CASTSGGDNEQFF. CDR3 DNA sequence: TGTGCCAGCACCTCCGGGGGGGACAATGAGCAGTTCTTC.

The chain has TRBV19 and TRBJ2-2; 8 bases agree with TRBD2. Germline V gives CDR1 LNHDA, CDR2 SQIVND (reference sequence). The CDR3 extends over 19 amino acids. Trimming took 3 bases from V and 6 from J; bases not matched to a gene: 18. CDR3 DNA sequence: TGTGCCAGTAGTATTGTTCCAGCGGGAGTTACTCGCTCCCCCGGGGAGCTGTTTTTT. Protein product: CASSIVPAGVTRSPGELFF.

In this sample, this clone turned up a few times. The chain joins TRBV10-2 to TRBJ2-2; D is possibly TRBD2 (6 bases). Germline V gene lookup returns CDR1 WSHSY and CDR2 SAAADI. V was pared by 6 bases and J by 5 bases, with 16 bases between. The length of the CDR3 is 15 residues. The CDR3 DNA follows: TGCGCCAGCAGCGGGGGAGTGACGGGGACCGGGGAGCTGTTTTTT. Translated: CASSGGVTGTGELFF.

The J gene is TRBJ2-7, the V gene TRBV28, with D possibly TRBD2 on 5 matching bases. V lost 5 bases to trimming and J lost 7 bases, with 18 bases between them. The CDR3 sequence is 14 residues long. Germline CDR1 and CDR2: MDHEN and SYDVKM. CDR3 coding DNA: TGTGCCAGCAGTATACCGGGTCGCCCGGGGGAGCAGTACTTC. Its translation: CASSIPGRPGEQYF.

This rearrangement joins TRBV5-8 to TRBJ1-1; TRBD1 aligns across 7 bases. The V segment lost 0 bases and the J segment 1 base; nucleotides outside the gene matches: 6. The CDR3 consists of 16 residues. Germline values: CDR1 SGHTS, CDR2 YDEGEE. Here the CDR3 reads CASSLVPGTANTEAFF. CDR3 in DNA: TGTGCCAGCAGCTTGGTTCCCGGGACAGCGAACACTGAAGCTTTCTTT.

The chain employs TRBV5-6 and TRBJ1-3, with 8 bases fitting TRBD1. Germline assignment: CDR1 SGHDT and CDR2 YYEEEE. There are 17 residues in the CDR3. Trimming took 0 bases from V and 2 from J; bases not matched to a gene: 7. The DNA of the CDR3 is TGTGCCAGCAGCTTGGCAAGGACAGGGACGACTGGAAACACCATATATTTT. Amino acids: CASSLARTGTTGNTIYF.

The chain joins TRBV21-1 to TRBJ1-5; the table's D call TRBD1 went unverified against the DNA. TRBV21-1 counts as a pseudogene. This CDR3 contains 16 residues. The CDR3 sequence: CASSKVMGRAHQPQHF. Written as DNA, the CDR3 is TGTGCCAGCAGCAAAGTTATGGGCAGGGCCCATCAGCCCCAGCATTTT.

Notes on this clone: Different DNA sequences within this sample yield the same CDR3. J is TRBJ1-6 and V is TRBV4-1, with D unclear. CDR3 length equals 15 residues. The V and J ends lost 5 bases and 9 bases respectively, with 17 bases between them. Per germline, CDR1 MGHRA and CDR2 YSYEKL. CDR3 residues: CASSTRVEGVSPLHF. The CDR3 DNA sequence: TGCGCCAGCAGCACTCGGGTGGAGGGTGTTTCACCCCTCCACTTT.

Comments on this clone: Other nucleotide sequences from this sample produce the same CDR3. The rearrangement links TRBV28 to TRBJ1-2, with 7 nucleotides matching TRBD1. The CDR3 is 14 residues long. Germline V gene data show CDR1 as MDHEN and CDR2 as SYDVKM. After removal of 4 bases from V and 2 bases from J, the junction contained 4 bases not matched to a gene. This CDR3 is CASSSGTANYGYTF. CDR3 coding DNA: TGTGCCAGCAGTTCGGGGACAGCCAACTATGGCTACACCTTC.

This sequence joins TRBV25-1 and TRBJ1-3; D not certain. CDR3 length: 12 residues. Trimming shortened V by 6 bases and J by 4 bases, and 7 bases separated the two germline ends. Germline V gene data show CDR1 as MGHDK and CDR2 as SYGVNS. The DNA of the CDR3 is TGTGCCAGCAGATCACAGGGAAACACCATATATTTT. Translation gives CASRSQGNTIYF.

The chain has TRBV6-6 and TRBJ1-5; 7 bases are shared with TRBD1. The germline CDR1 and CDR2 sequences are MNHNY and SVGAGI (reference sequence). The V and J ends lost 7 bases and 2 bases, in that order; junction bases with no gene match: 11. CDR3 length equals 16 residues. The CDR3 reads CASTSRDRGGNQPQHF. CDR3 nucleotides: TGTGCCAGCACCTCAAGGGACAGAGGAGGCAATCAGCCCCAGCATTTT.

CDR3 in amino acids: CASSQLAGGGDEQFF. The CDR3, as DNA: TGTGCCAGCAGTCAACTAGCGGGAGGAGGAGATGAGCAGTTCTTC. The chain uses TRBV6-4 and TRBJ2-1; 12 bases agree with TRBD2. V lost 5 bases to trimming and J lost 8 bases; unmatched junction nucleotides: 7. CDR3 length equals 15 residues. Germline loops: CDR1 MRHNA, CDR2 SNTAGT.

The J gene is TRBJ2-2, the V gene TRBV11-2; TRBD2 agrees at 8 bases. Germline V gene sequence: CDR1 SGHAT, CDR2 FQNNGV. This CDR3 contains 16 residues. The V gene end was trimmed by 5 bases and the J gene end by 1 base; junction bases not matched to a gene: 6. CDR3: CASSIISGGNTGELFF. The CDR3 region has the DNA TGTGCCAGCAGCATTATCAGCGGGGGGAACACCGGGGAGCTGTTTTTT.

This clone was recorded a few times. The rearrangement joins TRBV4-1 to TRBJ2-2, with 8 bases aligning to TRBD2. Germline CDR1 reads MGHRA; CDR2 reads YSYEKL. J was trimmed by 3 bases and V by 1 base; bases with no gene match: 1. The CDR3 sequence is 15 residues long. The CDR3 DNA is TGCGCCAGCAGCCAAGCGGGAGGGGACACCGGGGAGCTGTTTTTT. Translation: CASSQAGGDTGELFF.

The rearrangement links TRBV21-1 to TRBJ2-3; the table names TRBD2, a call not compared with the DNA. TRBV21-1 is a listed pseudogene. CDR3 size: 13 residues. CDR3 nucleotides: TGTGCCAGCAGCGTGAACGGGACAGATACGCAGTATTTT. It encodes CASSVNGTDTQYF.

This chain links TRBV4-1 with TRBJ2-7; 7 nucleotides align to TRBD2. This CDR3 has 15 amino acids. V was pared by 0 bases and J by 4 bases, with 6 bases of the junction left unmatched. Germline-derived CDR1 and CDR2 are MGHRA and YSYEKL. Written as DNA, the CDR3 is TGCGCCAGCAGCCAAGATAAGTGGGAGGGGTACGAGCAGTACTTC. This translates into CASSQDKWEGYEQYF.

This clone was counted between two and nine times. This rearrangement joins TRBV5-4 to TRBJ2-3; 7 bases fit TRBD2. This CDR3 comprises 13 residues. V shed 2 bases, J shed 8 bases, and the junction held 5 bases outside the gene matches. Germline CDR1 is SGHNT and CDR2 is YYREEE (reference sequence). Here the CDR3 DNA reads TGTGCCAGCAGCTTTTTGGCTAGCGGTACGCAGTATTTT. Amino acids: CASSFLASGTQYF.

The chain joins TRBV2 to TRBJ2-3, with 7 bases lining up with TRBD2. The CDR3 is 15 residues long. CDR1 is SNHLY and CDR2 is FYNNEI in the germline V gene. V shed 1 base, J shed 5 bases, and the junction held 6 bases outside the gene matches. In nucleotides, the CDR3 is TGTGCCAGCAGTGAAGACGCGGGAGCGAAAGATACGCAGTATTTT. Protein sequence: CASSEDAGAKDTQYF.

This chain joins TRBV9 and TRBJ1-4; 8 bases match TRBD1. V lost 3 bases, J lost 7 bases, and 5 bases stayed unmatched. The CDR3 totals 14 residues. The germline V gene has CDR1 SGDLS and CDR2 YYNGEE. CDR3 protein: CASSAGGAGEKLFF. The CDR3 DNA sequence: TGTGCCAGCAGCGCAGGGGGCGCGGGTGAAAAACTGTTTTTT.

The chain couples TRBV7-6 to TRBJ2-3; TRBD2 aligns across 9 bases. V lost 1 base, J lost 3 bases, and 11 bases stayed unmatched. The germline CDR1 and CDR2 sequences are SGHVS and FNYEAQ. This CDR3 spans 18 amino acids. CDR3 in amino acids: CASSLVGGREGPTDTQYF. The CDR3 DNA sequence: TGTGCCAGCAGCTTAGTAGGAGGGCGGGAGGGCCCTACAGATACGCAGTATTTT.

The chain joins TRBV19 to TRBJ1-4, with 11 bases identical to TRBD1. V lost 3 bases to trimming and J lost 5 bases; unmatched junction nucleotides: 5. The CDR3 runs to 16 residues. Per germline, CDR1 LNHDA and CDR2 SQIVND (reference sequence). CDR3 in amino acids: CASSILGQGANEKLFF. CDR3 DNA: TGTGCCAGTAGTATCCTCGGACAGGGGGCGAATGAAAAACTGTTTTTT. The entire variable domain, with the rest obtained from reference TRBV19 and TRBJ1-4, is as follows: DGGITQSPKYLFRKEGQNVTLSCEQNLNHDAMYWYRQDPGQGLRLIYYSQIVNDFQKGDIAEGYSVSREKKESFPLTVTSAQKNPTAFYLCASSILGQGANEKLFFGSGTQLSVL.

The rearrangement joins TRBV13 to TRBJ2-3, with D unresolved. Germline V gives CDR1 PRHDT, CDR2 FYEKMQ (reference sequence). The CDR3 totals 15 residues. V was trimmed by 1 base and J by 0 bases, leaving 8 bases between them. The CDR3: CASSLVAESTDTQYF. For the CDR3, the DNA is TGTGCCAGCAGCTTAGTGGCGGAGAGCACAGATACGCAGTATTTT.

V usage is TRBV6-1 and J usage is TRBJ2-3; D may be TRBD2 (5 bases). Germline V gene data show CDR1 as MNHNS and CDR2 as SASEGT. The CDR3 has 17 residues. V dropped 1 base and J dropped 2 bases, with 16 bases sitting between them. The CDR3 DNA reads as TGTGCCAGCAGTGAAGTGATGGTCGGGAACCCCACAGATACGCAGTATTTT. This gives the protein CASSEVMVGNPTDTQYF.